The 9 T cell receptor beta chains given below trace back to one sample, sequenced in a study of blood T cell repertoires in COVID-19. The table came from immunoSEQ multiplex PCR; TCRdb's copy has only in-frame clones and leaves some out. The sample holds 100,000 to 130,000 clones, 84% seen once. The sample taken for sequencing was peripheral blood. Source of these receptors: a human donor in a cohort sampled during active COVID-19.

V gene TRBV7-8 combines with J gene TRBJ2-1; the match to TRBD2 covers 7 bases. V lost 2 bases and J lost 1; bases outside the gene matches: 5. The length of the CDR3 is 16 residues. Germline V gene lookup returns CDR1 SGHVS and CDR2 FQNEAQ. The CDR3 sequence: CASSLNSGSSYNEQFF. The CDR3 DNA is TGTGCCAGCAGCTTAAATAGCGGGTCATCCTACAATGAGCAGTTCTTC.

The chain couples TRBV10-3 to TRBJ1-2; 7 nucleotides align to TRBD1. The CDR3 covers 16 residues. Trimming cost V 3 bases and J 4 bases; bases outside gene matches: 11. Germline V lookup: CDR1 ENHRY, CDR2 SYGVKD. The CDR3: CAISDLARQGIYGYTF. The CDR3, as DNA: TGTGCCATCAGTGATCTCGCCCGACAGGGAATCTATGGCTACACCTTC.

The chain has TRBV4-3 and TRBJ1-1; D is undetermined. Trimming pared 1 base from V and 2 bases from J, leaving 8 bases between. Germline V gene sequence: CDR1 LGHNA, CDR2 YSLEER. The CDR3 is made up of 14 amino acids. The CDR3 nucleotides read TGCGCCAGCAGCCAAGCCAGGCTAAACACTGAAGCTTTCTTT. Amino acids: CASSQARLNTEAFF.

The chain couples TRBV18 to TRBJ2-3; the D gene is possibly TRBD2 (5 bases). This CDR3 contains 16 residues. V was cut by 0 bases and J by 0 bases, with 10 bases left in between. The germline gives CDR1 KGHSH, CDR2 LQKENI. CDR3 nucleotides: TGTGCCAGCTCACCACCGAAAGCGGAAAGCACAGATACGCAGTATTTT. It translates to CASSPPKAESTDTQYF.

This clone has more than one count but fewer than ten. The chain couples TRBV4-1 to TRBJ1-5, with D unclear. CDR1 is MGHRA, CDR2 YSYEKL, per germline. This CDR3 spans 16 amino acids. Between the trimmed V and J ends, which lost 0 bases and 6 bases, there was a span of 15 bases. The CDR3 region is CASSQDLSGVFQPQHF. CDR3 in DNA: TGCGCCAGCAGCCAAGATCTCTCCGGGGTTTTTCAGCCCCAGCATTTT.

V usage is TRBV7-9 and J usage is TRBJ2-3; D perhaps matches TRBD1 (6 bases). Trimming took off 5 bases at V and 1 base at J, with 13 bases between the two ends. Germline CDR1 and CDR2: SEHNR and FQNEAQ (reference sequence). CDR3 length: 15 amino acids. The CDR3 here is CASSPTGWGTDTQYF. The CDR3 DNA follows: TGTGCCAGCAGCCCGACAGGATGGGGCACAGATACGCAGTATTTT.

With regard to this clone: Other DNA sequences in this specimen translate into the identical CDR3. V gene TRBV5-1 combines with J gene TRBJ2-5, with 11 bases that match TRBD2. Germline assignment: CDR1 SGHRS and CDR2 YFSETQ. This CDR3 has 16 amino acids. V lost 1 base to trimming and J lost 2 bases; unmatched junction nucleotides: 4. In DNA, the CDR3 is TGCGCCAGCAGCTTGCTTCTAGCGGGAGGTCAAGAGACCCAGTACTTC. Translating it yields CASSLLLAGGQETQYF.

This chain connects TRBV27 to TRBJ1-1; TRBD1 matches 8 bases. Trimming took 8 bases from V and 4 from J; bases not matched to a gene: 15. The germline gives CDR1 MNHEY, CDR2 SMNVEV (reference sequence). This CDR3 is built from 16 residues. CDR3 DNA: TGTGCCAGCGGCTCCCCGGGACAGGTCGGGGCCACTGAAGCTTTCTTT. Its protein product is CASGSPGQVGATEAFF.

The V call is TRBV3-1 (or the pseudogene TRBV3-2), the J call TRBJ2-7; 9 bases are a match to TRBD2. CDR1 and CDR2 (germline): LGHDT, YNNKEL (reference sequence). V lost 4 bases to trimming and J lost 2 bases; unmatched junction nucleotides: 3. CDR3 length: 14 amino acids. This chain's CDR3 is CASSRAGGPYEQYF. DNA of the CDR3: TGTGCCAGCAGCCGCGCGGGAGGGCCCTACGAGCAGTACTTC.